One T cell receptor (beta chain) is described in this entry. What this receptor recognizes is not known. The record has no base qualities; no much larger clone is one base away. This entry belongs to a study of blood T cells in healthy people across ages (dated by TCRdb to 2014 to 2015). Background for the entire study: In model experiments, roughly one uniquely barcoded TCR beta cDNA molecule per two T cells was captured by template switching. Donors were grouped into four age groups: young (average approximately 15 years), middle-aged (39), aged (roughly 67) and long-lived (roughly 80). To avoid experimental bias, donors of different ages were spread randomly across the sequencing lanes. Using deep sequencing normalized with unique cDNA molecular identifiers, the study measured how TCR beta repertoire diversity changes with age. Two additional independent replicas of 1 million unique cDNA reads from the same blood draw were analyzed for two donors (one aged 18 to 29 and one aged 80 or older).

For CDR1 and CDR2, the germline V gene lists MGHRA and YSYEKL. V loses 3 bases of germline sequence and J loses 0 bases, and the interval between the two ends is 16 bases. The CDR3 goes from the cysteine to the phenylalanine over 17 residues. Only the CDR3 region is kept as DNA, spanning 51 bases read in frame from base 1. Donors were 40 or so systemically healthy Caucasian individuals from Russia aged 6 to 90 years. Each donor gave ten milliliters of peripheral blood, collected into EDTA-treated Vacutainer tubes. Ficoll-Paque density-gradient centrifugation was used to isolate PBMCs, with at least 6 million per sample. Total RNA, at least 5 micrograms per sample, was extracted from PBMCs with Trizol reagent. For every donor, flow cytometry on a PBMC aliquot measured the percentage of naive CD45RAhigh/CD27high T cells. Summary of the overall study and its limitations: Because donor CMV infection status was unknown, age-related changes in expanded clonotypes were potentially confounded. As age increased, observed TCR beta diversity per million T cells dropped in a roughly linear way, and a significant reduction was already evident by age 40. Conclusive comparison of naive and antigen-experienced compartments was prevented by the profiling of bulk unsorted PBMCs. Total diversity estimates from one million sequenced T cells were considered lower bounds and underestimates. A strong correlation was found between observed TCR beta diversity and the percentage of naive T cells measured by flow cytometry. The long-lived group showed more naive CD4+ T cells, fewer expanded clones and increased TCR diversity than the aged group, suggesting age selection.

Libraries were prepared through 5' RACE. Sequencing was performed on an Illumina HiSeq 2500. The second PCR ran for roughly 6 to 11 cycles and used a J-beta primer mix along with a sample-barcoded 5' primer. Each TCR beta cDNA molecule received a unique molecular identifier from a template-switch 5' adaptor carrying 12 random nucleotides. Each sample yielded at least 2.5 million CDR3-containing paired-end reads. The Mint cDNA synthesis kit, primed by a TRBC-specific oligonucleotide, was used to synthesize first-strand cDNA from all RNA. Following uracil-DNA glycosylase treatment, all cDNA underwent a first 18-cycle PCR with the universal primers M1SS and BC2_uni_R. Per the original workflow: Normalization of each sample was performed by random selection of 1 million high-quality reads, each carrying a distinct molecular identifier. Reads with shared molecular identifiers were discarded instead of being binned into consensus sequences. MiTCR, with a Q25 quality threshold and the strictest error-elimination algorithm, was used for CDR3 identification, clonotype clustering and error correction. Lower-bound total TCR beta diversity was estimated with a nonparametric unseen species model using Euler transformation. In TCRdb, the public reads were trimmed at Q25 with fastp and aligned with MiXCR, with productive beta chains retained. Rows are combined by CDR3 protein, so each entry shows the most common genes and DNA. The V and J calls shown here were made by TCRdb, not taken from the authors' results. The table for this sample lists about 970,000 distinct CDR3 sequences; about 51% of them were counted only once. Of the sample, about a fifth is held by the ten largest clones.

The V and J segments used are TRBV4-1 and TRBJ2-3; tentative D gene TRBD2, with 6 bases matching. The receptor comes from a woman in her fifties or sixties in good health. Sequencing was done on a sample of blood. The CDR3 is CASSHSLSGTSTDTQYF. The nucleotides are TGCGCCAGCAGCCACTCCCTTAGCGGAACTAGCACAGATACGCAGTATTTT.